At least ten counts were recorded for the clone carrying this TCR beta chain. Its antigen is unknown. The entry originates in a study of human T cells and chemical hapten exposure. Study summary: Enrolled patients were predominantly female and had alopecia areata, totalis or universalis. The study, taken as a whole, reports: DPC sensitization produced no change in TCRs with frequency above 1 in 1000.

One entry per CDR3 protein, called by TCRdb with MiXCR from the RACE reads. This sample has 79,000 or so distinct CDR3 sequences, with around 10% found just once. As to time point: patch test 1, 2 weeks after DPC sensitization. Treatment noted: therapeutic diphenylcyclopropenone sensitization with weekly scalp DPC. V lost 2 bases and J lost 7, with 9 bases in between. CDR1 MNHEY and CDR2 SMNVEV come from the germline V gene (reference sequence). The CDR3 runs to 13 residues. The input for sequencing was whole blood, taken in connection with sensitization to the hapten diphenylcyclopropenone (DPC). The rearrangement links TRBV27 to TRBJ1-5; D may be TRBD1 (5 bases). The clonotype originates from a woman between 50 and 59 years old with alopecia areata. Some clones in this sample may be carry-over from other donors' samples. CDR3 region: CASSLGAEQPQHF. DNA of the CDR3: TGTGCCAGCAGTTTAGGGGCCGAGCAGCCCCAGCATTTT.